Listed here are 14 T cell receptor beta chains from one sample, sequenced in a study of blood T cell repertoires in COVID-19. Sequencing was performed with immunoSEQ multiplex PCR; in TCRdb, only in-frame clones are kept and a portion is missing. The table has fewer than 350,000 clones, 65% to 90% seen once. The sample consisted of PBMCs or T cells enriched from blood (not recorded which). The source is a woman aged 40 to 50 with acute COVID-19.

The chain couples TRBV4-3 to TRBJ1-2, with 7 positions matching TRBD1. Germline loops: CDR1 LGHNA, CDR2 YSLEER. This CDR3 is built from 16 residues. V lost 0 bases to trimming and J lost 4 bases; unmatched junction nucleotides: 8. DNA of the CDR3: TGCGCCAGCAGCCAAGATGAGGGGGCTAGGTCCTATGGCTACACCTTC. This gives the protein CASSQDEGARSYGYTF.

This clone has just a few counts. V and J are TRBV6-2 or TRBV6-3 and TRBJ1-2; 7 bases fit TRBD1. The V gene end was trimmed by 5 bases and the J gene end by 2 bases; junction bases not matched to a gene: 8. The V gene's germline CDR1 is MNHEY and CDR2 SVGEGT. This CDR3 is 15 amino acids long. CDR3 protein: CASSATGAGNYGYTF. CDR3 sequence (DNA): TGTGCCAGCAGTGCTACAGGGGCGGGCAACTATGGCTACACCTTC.

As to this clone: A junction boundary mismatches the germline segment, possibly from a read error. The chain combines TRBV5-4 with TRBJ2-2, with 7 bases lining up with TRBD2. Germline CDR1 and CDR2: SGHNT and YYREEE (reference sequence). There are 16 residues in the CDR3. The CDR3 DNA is TGTGCCCGCAGCCCTGGGGGGGGGAAGGACACCGGGGAGCTGTTTTTT. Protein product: CARSPGGGKDTGELFF.

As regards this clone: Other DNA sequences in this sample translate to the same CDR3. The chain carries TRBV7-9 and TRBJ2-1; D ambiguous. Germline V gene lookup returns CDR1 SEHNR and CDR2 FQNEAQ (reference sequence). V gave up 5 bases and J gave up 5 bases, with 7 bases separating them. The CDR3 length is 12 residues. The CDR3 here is CASSRGNNEQFF. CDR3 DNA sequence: TGTGCCAGCAGCCGCGGAAACAATGAGCAGTTCTTC.

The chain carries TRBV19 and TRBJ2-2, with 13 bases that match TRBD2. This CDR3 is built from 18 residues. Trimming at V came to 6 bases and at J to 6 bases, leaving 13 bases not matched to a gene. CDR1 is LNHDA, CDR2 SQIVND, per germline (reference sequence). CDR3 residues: CASSERTSGSPRAGELFF. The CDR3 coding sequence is TGTGCCAGTAGCGAAAGGACTAGCGGGAGCCCACGGGCCGGGGAGCTGTTTTTT.

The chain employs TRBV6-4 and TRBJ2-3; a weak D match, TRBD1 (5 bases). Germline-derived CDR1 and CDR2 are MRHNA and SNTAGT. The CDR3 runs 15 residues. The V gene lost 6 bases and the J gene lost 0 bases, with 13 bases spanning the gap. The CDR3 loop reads CASSSQGASTDTQYF. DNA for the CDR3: TGTGCCAGCAGCTCCCAAGGGGCTAGCACAGATACGCAGTATTTT.

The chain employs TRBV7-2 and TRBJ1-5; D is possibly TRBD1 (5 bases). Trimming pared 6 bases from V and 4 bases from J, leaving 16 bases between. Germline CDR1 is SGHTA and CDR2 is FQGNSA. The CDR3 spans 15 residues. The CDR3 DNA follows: TGTGCCAGCAGGTTCGACAGAAACACGAATCAGCCCCAGCATTTT. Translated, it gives CASRFDRNTNQPQHF. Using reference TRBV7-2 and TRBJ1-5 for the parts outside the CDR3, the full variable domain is GAGVSQSPSNKVTEKGKDVELRCDPISGHTALYWYRQSLGQGLEFLIYFQGNSAPDKSGLPSDRFSAERTGGSVSTLTIQRTQQEDSAVYLCASRFDRNTNQPQHFGDGTRLSIL.

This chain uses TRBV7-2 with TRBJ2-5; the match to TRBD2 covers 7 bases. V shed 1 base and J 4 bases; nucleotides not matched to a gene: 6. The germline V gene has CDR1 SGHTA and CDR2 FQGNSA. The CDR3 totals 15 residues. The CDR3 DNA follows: TGTGCCAGCAGCTTAGGGGGGAGGGTTGGAGAGACCCAGTACTTC. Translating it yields CASSLGGRVGETQYF.

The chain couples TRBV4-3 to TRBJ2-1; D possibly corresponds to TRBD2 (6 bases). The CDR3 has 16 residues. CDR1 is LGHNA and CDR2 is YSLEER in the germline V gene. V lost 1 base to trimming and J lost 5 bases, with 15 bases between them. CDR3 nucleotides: TGCGCCAGCAGCCAAGGATTTGGTTGGGGGGACAATGAGCAGTTCTTC. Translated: CASSQGFGWGDNEQFF.

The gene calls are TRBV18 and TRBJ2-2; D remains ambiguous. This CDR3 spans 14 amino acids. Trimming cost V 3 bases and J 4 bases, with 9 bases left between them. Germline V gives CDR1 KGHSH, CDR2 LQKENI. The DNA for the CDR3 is TGTGCCAGCTCACCGTTACGGAGCACCGGGGAGCTGTTTTTT. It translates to CASSPLRSTGELFF.

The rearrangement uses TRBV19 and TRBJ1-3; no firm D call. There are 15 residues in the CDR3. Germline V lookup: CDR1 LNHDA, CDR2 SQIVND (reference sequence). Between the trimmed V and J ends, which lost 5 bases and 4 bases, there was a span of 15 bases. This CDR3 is CASSPKWTLGNTIYF. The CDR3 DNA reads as TGTGCCAGTAGTCCCAAATGGACTCTAGGAAACACCATATATTTT.

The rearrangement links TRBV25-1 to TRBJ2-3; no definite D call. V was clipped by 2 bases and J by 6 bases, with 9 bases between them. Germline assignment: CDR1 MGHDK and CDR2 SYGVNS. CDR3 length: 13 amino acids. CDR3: CASSETNSDTQYF. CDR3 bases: TGTGCCAGCAGTGAAACGAACAGTGATACGCAGTATTTT.

The CDR3 bases are TGCGCCAGCAGCCAAGCGGGACAGACTAATTCACCCCTCCACTTT. This gives the protein CASSQAGQTNSPLHF. The V gene is TRBV4-3, the J gene TRBJ1-6; 7 nucleotides agree with TRBD1. V lost 1 base to trimming and J lost 6 bases; unmatched junction nucleotides: 3. This CDR3 spans 15 amino acids. CDR1 is LGHNA, CDR2 YSLEER, per germline.

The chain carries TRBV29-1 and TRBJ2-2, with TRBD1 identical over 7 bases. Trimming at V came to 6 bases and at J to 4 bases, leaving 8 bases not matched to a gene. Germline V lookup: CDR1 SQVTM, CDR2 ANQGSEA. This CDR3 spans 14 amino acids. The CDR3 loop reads CSVTDRVGTGELFF. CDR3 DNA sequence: TGCAGCGTCACTGACAGGGTAGGCACCGGGGAGCTGTTTTTT.